This T cell receptor (beta chain) is from a study of cytomegalovirus exposure and HLA in healthy donors. 13 Jbeta primers and 60 Vbeta primers were used for the PCR. The protocol was immunoSEQ multiplex PCR, while the TCRdb copy is restricted to in-frame clones and leaves out a portion. Of under 200,000 clones in the sample, around 72% were seen once. Unmatched junction bases numbered 12, after V lost 3 bases and J lost 0 bases. This CDR3 has 17 amino acids. Germline-derived CDR1 and CDR2 are SGDLS and YYNGEE. Sequenced: PBMCs. V and J are TRBV9 and TRBJ2-7, with TRBD2 matching 7 bases. This receptor was identified in a middle-aged woman in good health and CMV-seropositive. The CDR3: CASSAGPGGTYSYEQYF. In DNA, the CDR3 is TGTGCCAGCAGCGCGGGACCCGGGGGGACCTACTCCTACGAGCAGTACTTC.